The clone carrying this T cell receptor (beta chain) was seen a handful of times. The authors incorporated unique molecular identifiers into the TCR beta cDNA libraries. TCRdb reanalysed the PCR reads using MiXCR and keeps one entry per CDR3 protein. The sample carries hundreds of thousands of distinct CDR3 sequences, approximately 53% recorded once. The sample originates from a study of post-analysis software for immune sequencing data. The sample was blood. The receptor comes from a girl aged 5-17 years with multiple sclerosis.

The CDR3 coding sequence is TGCGCCAGCAGCTTGGAGGGACAGGGGATCGATGGCTACACCTTC. Residues: CASSLEGQGIDGYTF. V usage is TRBV5-1 and J usage is TRBJ1-2; 10 positions agree with TRBD1. The CDR3 is made up of 15 amino acids. Germline V gene data show CDR1 as SGHRS and CDR2 as YFSETQ. With V trimmed by 0 bases and J by 6 bases, 5 bases remained unmatched.